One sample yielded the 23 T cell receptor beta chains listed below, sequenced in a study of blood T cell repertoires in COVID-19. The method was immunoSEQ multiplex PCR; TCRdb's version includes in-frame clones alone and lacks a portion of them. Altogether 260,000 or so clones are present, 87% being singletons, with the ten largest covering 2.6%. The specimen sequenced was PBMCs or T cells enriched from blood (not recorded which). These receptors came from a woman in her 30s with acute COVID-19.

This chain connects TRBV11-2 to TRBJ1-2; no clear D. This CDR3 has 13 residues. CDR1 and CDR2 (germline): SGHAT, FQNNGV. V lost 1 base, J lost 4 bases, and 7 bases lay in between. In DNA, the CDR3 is TGTGCCAGCAGCTTAGGAGAGAGCTATGGCTACACCTTC. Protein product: CASSLGESYGYTF.

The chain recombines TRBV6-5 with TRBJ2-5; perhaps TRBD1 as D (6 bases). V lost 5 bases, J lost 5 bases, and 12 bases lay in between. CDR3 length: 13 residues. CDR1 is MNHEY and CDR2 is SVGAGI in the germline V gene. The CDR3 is CASSPRGRETQYF. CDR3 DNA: TGTGCCAGCAGTCCCAGGGGCCGCGAGACCCAGTACTTC.

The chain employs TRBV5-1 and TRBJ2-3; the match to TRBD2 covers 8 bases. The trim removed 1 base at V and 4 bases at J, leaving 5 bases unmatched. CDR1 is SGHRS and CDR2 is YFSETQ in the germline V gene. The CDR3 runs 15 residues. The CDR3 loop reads CASSLQGLGPDTQYF. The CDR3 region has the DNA TGCGCCAGCAGCTTGCAGGGACTAGGACCAGATACGCAGTATTTT.

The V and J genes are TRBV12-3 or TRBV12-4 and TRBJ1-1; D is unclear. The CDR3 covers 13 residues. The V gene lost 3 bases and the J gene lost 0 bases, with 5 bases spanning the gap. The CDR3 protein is CASSFNMNTEAFF. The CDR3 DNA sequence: TGTGCCAGCAGTTTCAACATGAACACTGAAGCTTTCTTT.

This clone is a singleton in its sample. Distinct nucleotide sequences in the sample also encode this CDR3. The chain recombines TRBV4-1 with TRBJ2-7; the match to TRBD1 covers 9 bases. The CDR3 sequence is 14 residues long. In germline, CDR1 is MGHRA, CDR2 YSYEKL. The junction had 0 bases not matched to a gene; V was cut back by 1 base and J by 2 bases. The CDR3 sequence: CASSQGQGAYEQYF. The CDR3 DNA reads TGCGCCAGCAGCCAAGGACAGGGGGCCTACGAGCAGTACTTC.

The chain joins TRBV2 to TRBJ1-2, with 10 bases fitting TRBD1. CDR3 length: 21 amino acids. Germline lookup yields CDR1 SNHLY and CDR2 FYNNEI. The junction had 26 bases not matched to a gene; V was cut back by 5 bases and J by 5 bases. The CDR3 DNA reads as TGTGCCAGCAGTTACCAAAGACAGGGGGCGAATCGACCGCCCGGGATTTATGGCTACACCTTC. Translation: CASSYQRQGANRPPGIYGYTF.

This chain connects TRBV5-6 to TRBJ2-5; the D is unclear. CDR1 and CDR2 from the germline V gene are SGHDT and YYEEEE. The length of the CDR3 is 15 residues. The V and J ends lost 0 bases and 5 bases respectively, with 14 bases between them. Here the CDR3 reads CASSLGQSRVETQYF. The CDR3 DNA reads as TGTGCCAGCAGCTTGGGGCAATCTCGGGTGGAGACCCAGTACTTC.

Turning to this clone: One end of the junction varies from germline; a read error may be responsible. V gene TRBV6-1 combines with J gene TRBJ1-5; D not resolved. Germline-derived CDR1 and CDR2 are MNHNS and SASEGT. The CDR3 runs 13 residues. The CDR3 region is CASREVRFTGQHF. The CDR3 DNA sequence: TGTGCCAGCAGAGAAGTCCGGTTCACGGGCCAGCATTTT.

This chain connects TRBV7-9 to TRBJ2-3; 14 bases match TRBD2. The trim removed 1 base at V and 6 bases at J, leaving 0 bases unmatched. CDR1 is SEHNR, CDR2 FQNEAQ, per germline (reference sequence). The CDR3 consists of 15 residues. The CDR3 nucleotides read TGTGCCAGCAGCTTAGGGACTAGCGGGGGGGATACGCAGTATTTT. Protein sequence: CASSLGTSGGDTQYF.

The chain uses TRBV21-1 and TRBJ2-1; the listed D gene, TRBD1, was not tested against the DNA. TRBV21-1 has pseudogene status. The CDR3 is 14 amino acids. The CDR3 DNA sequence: TGTGCCAGCTTGGGACAGGGAACCTACAATGAGCAGTTCTTC. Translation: CASLGQGTYNEQFF.

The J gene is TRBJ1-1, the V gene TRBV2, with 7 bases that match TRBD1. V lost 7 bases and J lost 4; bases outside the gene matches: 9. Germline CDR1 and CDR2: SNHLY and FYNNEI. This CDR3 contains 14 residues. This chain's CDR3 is CASTPGQMGTEAFF. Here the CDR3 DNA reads TGTGCCAGCACTCCGGGACAGATGGGCACTGAAGCTTTCTTT.

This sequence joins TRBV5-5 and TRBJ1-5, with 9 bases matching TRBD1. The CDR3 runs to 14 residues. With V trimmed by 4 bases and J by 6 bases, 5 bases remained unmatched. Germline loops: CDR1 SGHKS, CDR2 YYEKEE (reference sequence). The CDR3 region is CASSVGTGSQPQHF. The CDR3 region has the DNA TGTGCCAGCAGCGTGGGGACAGGGAGTCAGCCCCAGCATTTT.

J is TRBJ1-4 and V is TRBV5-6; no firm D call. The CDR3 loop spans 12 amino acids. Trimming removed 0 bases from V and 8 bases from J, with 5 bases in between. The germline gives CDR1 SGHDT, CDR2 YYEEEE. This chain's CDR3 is CASSLGGEKLFF. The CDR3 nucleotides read TGTGCCAGCAGCTTGGGCGGGGAAAAACTGTTTTTT.

This chain's CDR3 is CASSVGQGGDEQYF. The DNA of the CDR3 is TGTGCCAGCAGTGTCGGACAGGGCGGCGACGAGCAGTACTTC. The V gene is TRBV2, the J gene TRBJ2-7, with 8 nucleotides matching TRBD1. There are 14 residues in the CDR3. Germline V gives CDR1 SNHLY, CDR2 FYNNEI. V gave up 4 bases and J gave up 5 bases; unmatched junction bases: 7. The complete variable domain, with remaining parts taken from reference TRBV2 and TRBJ2-7, reads EPEVTQTPSHQVTQMGQEVILRCVPISNHLYFYWYRQILGQKVEFLVSFYNNEISEKSEIFDDQFSVERPDGSNFTLKIRSTKLEDSAMYFCASSVGQGGDEQYFGPGTRLTVT.

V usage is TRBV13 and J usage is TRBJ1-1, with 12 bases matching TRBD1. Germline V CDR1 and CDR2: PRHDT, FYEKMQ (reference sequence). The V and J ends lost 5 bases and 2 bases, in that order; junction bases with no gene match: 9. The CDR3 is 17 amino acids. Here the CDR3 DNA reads TGTGCCAGCAGCCCCACCGGGACAGGGGGCTACAACACTGAAGCTTTCTTT. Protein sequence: CASSPTGTGGYNTEAFF.

The CDR3 DNA reads as TGTGCCAGCAGTACCGGGGGGCGAGGTCGCGAGCAGTACTTC. Encoded protein: CASSTGGRGREQYF. V gene TRBV6-2 or TRBV6-3 combines with J gene TRBJ2-7; TRBD2 is a possible D gene (7 bases). The V gene lost 5 bases and the J gene lost 6 bases, with 17 bases spanning the gap. From germline, CDR1 is MNHEY and CDR2 SVGEGT. This CDR3 region has 14 residues.

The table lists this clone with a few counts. Here the CDR3 reads CASSITSGGADTQYF. In nucleotides, the CDR3 is TGTGCCAGTAGCATCACTAGCGGGGGGGCAGATACGCAGTATTTT. This chain joins TRBV19 and TRBJ2-3; 13 positions match TRBD2. From germline, CDR1 is LNHDA and CDR2 SQIVND (reference sequence). CDR3 length: 15 residues. With 6 bases clipped from V and 4 bases from J, the junction kept 4 bases outside the gene matches.

The DNA of the CDR3 is TGTGCCAGCAGCGTAGGAGGGGGCGCGGACACCGGGGAGCTGTTTTTT. Translation gives CASSVGGGADTGELFF. The V gene is TRBV9, the J gene TRBJ2-2; 7 bases align to TRBD1. The germline gives CDR1 SGDLS, CDR2 YYNGEE. V lost 0 bases and J lost 3; bases outside the gene matches: 5. The CDR3 sequence is 16 residues long.

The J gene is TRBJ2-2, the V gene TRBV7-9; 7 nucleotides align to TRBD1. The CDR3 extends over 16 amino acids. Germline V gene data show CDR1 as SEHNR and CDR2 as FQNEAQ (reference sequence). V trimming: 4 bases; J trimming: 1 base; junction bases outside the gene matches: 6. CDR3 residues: CASSSTTGVNTGELFF. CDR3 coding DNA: TGTGCCAGCAGCTCTACAACAGGGGTGAACACCGGGGAGCTGTTTTTT.

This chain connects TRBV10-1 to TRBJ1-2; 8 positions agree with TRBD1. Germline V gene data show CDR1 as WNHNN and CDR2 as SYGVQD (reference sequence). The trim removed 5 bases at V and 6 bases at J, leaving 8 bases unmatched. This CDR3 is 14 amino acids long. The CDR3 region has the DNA TGCGCCAGCAGTCCGGGACAGGAGAGCCATGGCTACACCTTC. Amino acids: CASSPGQESHGYTF.

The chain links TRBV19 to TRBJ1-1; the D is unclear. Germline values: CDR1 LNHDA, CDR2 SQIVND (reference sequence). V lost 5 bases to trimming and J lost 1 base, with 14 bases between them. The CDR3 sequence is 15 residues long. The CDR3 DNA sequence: TGTGCCAGTAGTGTAAACTTAAACCCGAACACTGAAGCTTTCTTT. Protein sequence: CASSVNLNPNTEAFF.

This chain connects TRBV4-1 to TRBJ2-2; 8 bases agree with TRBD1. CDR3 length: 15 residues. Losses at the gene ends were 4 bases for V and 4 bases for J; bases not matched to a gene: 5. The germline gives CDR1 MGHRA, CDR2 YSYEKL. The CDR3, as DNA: TGCGCCAGCAGCCTACGGACAGGGTCCACCGGGGAGCTGTTTTTT. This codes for CASSLRTGSTGELFF.

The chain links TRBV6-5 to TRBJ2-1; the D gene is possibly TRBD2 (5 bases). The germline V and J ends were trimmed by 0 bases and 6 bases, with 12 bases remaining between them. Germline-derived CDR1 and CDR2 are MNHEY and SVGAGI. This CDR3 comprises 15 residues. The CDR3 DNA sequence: TGTGCCAGCAGTTACTCCTCAGGACTCCTCAATGAGCAGTTCTTC. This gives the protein CASSYSSGLLNEQFF.